The 12 T cell receptor beta chains given below trace back to one sample, sequenced in a study of blood T cell repertoires in COVID-19. Using immunoSEQ multiplex PCR, the repertoire was profiled, and TCRdb retains in-frame clones only, with some absent. The profile covers tens of thousands of clones, with approximately 79% appearing a single time and 26% taken by the ten largest. Sequences were obtained from peripheral blood. Every receptor here comes from a man aged 60-69 years with active or convalescent COVID-19.

This clone has only a few counts. The CDR3 bases are TGTGCCAGCAGTGCGGACAGGGGTTATGGCTACACCTTC. This translates into CASSADRGYGYTF. The V call is TRBV7-2, the J call TRBJ1-2; 9 positions match TRBD1. Germline V CDR1 and CDR2: SGHTA, FQGNSA. This CDR3 is 13 amino acids long. The junction had 4 bases not matched to a gene; V was cut back by 6 bases and J by 5 bases.

The rearrangement links TRBV19 to TRBJ2-3; TRBD1 matches 8 bases. V lost 4 bases and J lost 4; bases outside the gene matches: 4. Germline V lookup: CDR1 LNHDA, CDR2 SQIVND (reference sequence). CDR3 length: 14 amino acids. The CDR3 nucleotides read TGTGCCAGTAGTACGACAGGGGTCGCAGATACGCAGTATTTT. This encodes CASSTTGVADTQYF.

This chain uses TRBV7-9 with TRBJ1-2, with D possibly TRBD1 on 6 matching bases. The CDR3 is 15 amino acids. V gave up 5 bases and J gave up 6 bases, with 19 bases separating them. Per the germline V gene, CDR1 is SEHNR and CDR2 is FQNEAQ (reference sequence). CDR3 in DNA: TGTGCCAGCAGCATCGTGACAGGTGGGATCGATGGCTACACCTTC. Protein product: CASSIVTGGIDGYTF.

The gene calls are TRBV3-1 (or the pseudogene TRBV3-2) and TRBJ2-5; perhaps TRBD1 as D (5 bases). The germline V gene encodes CDR1 LGHDT and CDR2 YNNKEL (reference sequence). Trimming left V 0 bases short and J 3 bases short, with 14 bases between. This CDR3 is built from 16 residues. The CDR3 coding sequence is TGTGCCAGCAGCCAAGAGGTAGGGGCCCTCAAAGAGACCCAGTACTTC. Translation gives CASSQEVGALKETQYF.

This rearrangement joins TRBV5-1 to TRBJ2-2; TRBD1 agrees at 7 bases. The J segment lost 6 bases and the V segment lost 2 bases, leaving 7 bases of the junction unmatched. This CDR3 is 15 amino acids long. Germline CDR1 SGHRS, CDR2 YFSETQ. The CDR3 spells CASSLMTGRSGELFF. Written as DNA, the CDR3 is TGCGCCAGCAGCTTAATGACAGGGCGTTCCGGGGAGCTGTTTTTT.

The genes are TRBV7-3 and TRBJ2-3; the D gene is possibly TRBD2 (6 bases). In germline, CDR1 is SGHTA, CDR2 FQGTGA. Trimming pared 2 bases from V and 1 base from J, leaving 22 bases between. The CDR3 extends over 19 amino acids. DNA of the CDR3: TGTGCCAGCAGCTTATCCACTCCCCCCTTGTGGGGGGGCACAGATACGCAGTATTTT. Its translation: CASSLSTPPLWGGTDTQYF.

V and J are TRBV3-1 (or the pseudogene TRBV3-2) and TRBJ1-5; the D is unclear. Germline assignment: CDR1 LGHDT and CDR2 YNNKEL (reference sequence). Trimming stripped 4 bases from V and 6 bases from J, with 10 bases between. The CDR3 runs 13 residues. CDR3 sequence reads: CASSRDRGQPQHF. The CDR3 nucleotides read TGTGCCAGCAGCCGTGACCGAGGTCAGCCCCAGCATTTT.

The rearrangement uses TRBV4-1 and TRBJ2-7; 7 positions agree with TRBD1. CDR1 is MGHRA and CDR2 is YSYEKL in the germline V gene. The CDR3 extends over 13 amino acids. The trim removed 0 bases at V and 6 bases at J, leaving 2 bases unmatched. DNA for the CDR3: TGCGCCAGCAGCCAAGAAACAGGGGTCGAGCAGTACTTC. Its protein is CASSQETGVEQYF.

The chain is built from TRBV19 and TRBJ1-1; D may be TRBD1 (5 bases). CDR1 is LNHDA and CDR2 is SQIVND in the germline V gene (reference sequence). This CDR3 comprises 14 residues. Trimming removed 3 bases at V and 1 base at J, with 9 bases between. The CDR3 here is CASSIFDRNTEAFF. Here the CDR3 DNA reads TGTGCCAGTAGTATTTTCGACAGGAACACTGAAGCTTTCTTT.

The chain links TRBV5-1 to TRBJ2-1; D may be TRBD1 (5 bases). CDR1 and CDR2 (germline): SGHRS, YFSETQ. CDR3 size: 13 residues. V was cut by 2 bases and J by 3 bases, with 6 bases left in between. The CDR3 region has the DNA TGCGCCAGCAGCTTAGACAGCTACAATGAGCAGTTCTTC. Its protein product is CASSLDSYNEQFF.

V gene TRBV5-1 combines with J gene TRBJ1-5; D is undetermined. Germline CDR1 is SGHRS and CDR2 is YFSETQ. The CDR3 covers 15 residues. Deletions cut 4 bases from V and 0 bases from J, with 11 bases between. CDR3 amino acids: CASSPGLSSNQPQHF. CDR3 sequence (DNA): TGCGCCAGCAGCCCCGGACTGAGTAGCAATCAGCCCCAGCATTTT.

The chain recombines TRBV9 with TRBJ2-1, with 11 nucleotides matching TRBD1. The length of the CDR3 is 17 residues. Germline V gene data show CDR1 as SGDLS and CDR2 as YYNGEE. The V gene end was trimmed by 4 bases and the J gene end by 7 bases; junction bases not matched to a gene: 13. CDR3 in amino acids: CASSLRQGTGGVNEQFF. DNA for the CDR3: TGTGCCAGCAGCCTACGGCAGGGGACAGGGGGGGTAAATGAGCAGTTCTTC.